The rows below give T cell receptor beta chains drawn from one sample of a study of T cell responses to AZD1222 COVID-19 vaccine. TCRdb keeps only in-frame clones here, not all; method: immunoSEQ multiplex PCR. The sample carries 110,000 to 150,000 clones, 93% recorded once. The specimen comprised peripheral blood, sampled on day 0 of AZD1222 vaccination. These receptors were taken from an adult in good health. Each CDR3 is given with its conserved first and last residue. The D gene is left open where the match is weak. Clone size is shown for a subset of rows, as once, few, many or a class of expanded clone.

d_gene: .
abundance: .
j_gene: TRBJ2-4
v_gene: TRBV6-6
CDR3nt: TGTGCCAGCAGTCCCCGGGTCATTTCAGCCAAAAACATTCAGTACTTC
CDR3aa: CASSPRVISAKNIQYF

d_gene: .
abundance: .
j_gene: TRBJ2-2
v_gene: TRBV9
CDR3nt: TGTGCCAGCAACGACTGGGGGAACACCGGGGAGCTGTTTTTT
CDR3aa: CASNDWGNTGELFF

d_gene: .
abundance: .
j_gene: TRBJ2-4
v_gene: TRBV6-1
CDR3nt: TGTGCCAGCAGTGAGTCCACCTCCCCAAACATTCAGTACTTC
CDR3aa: CASSESTSPNIQYF

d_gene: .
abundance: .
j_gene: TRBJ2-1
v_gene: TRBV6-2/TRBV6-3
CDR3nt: TGTGCCAGCAGTAGCAGAGGGGATTTTGGGGAGAATGAGCAGTTCTTC
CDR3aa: CASSSRGDFGENEQFF

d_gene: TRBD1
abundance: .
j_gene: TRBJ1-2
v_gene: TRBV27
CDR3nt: TGTGCCAGCAGTTTAACAGGGGGCGTCTATGGCTACACCTTC
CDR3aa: CASSLTGGVYGYTF

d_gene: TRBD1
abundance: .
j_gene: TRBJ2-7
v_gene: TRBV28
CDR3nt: TGTGCCAGCAGTTCGGACAGGGGGTTTCTCTACGAGCAGTACTTC
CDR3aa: CASSSDRGFLYEQYF

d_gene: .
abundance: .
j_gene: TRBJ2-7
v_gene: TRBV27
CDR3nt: TGTGCCAGCAGTTTTAGTATGGGGGTGGCAGAATACGAGCAGTACTTC
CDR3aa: CASSFSMGVAEYEQYF

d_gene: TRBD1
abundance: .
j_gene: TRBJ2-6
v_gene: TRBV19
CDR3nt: TGTGCCAGCACCGGGACAGCTTACTCTGGGGCCAACGTCCTGACTTTC
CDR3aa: CASTGTAYSGANVLTF

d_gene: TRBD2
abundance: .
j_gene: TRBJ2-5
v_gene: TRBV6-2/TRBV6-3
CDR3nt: TGTGCCAGCAGTTACTCGGGATCCGGGACTAGCGGGGGGGGTACGGAGACCCAGTACTTC
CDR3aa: CASSYSGSGTSGGGTETQYF

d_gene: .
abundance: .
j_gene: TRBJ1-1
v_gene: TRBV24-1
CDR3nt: TGTGCCACCAGTGGTAGGGACACGCCCTACACTGAAGCTTTCTTT
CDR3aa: CATSGRDTPYTEAFF

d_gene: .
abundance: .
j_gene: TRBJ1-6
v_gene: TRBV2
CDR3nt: TGTGCCAGCAGTGATTGGCAGCCAAATGGGGGGTCACCCCTCCACTTT
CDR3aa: CASSDWQPNGGSPLHF

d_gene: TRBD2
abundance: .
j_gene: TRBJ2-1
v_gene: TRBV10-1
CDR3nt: TGCGCCAGCAGTGAAGCAGCGGGGGGGCCCGCGAATGAGCAGTTCTTC
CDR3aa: CASSEAAGGPANEQFF

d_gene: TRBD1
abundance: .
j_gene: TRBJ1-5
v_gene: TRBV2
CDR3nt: TGTGCCAGCAAAGGCGGGACAGGGGATTATCAGCCCCAGCATTTT
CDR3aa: CASKGGTGDYQPQHF

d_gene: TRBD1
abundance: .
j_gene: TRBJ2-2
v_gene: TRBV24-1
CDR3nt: TGTGCCACCAGTGACGGGGACAGGGAGGCCGGGGAGCTGTTTTTT
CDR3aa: CATSDGDREAGELFF

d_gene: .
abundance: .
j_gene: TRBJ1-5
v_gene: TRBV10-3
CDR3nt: TGTGCCATCAGTGACTTCGAGGGAATTTATCAGCCCCAGCATTTT
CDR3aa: CAISDFEGIYQPQHF

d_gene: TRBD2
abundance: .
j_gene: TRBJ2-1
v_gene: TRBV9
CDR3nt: TGTGCCAGCAGCAGACTAGCGGGGATATACAATGAGCAGTTCTTC
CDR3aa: CASSRLAGIYNEQFF

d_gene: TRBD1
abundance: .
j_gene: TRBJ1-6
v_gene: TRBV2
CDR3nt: TGTGCCAGCAGTGAAAGGAGGGGGCCTAATTCACCCCTCCACTTT
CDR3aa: CASSERRGPNSPLHF

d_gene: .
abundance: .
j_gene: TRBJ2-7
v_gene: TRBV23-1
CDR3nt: TGCGCCAGCAGTCAACGGTACGAGCAGTACTTC
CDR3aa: CASSQRYEQYF

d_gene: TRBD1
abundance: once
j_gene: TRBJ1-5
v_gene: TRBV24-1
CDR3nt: TGTGCCACCAGTGATAAAAGGCAGGGGGCCCAGCCCCAGCATTTT
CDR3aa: CATSDKRQGAQPQHF

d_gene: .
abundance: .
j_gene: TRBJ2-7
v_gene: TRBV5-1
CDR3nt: TGCGCCAGCAGCTCATTATCGGGGGCGGATGGGGTCGACGAGCAGTACTTC
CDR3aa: CASSSLSGADGVDEQYF

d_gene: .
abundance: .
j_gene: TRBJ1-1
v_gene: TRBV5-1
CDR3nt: TGCGCCAGCAGCCCCTGGGGTGCTGACACTGAAGCTTTCTTT
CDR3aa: CASSPWGADTEAFF

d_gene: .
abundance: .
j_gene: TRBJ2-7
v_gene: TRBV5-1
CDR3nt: TGCGCCAGCAGCTTGGTAGGAAACCCCTACGAGCAGTACTTC
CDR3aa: CASSLVGNPYEQYF

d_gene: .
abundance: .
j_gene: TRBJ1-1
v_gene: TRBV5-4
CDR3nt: TGTGCCAGCAGCTCGACGGGGGGCCTGTACACTGAAGCTTTCTTT
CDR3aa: CASSSTGGLYTEAFF

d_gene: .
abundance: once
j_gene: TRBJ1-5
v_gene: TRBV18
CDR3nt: TGTGCCAGCTCACAGGGAGATAGCAATCAGCCCCAGCATTTT
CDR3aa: CASSQGDSNQPQHF

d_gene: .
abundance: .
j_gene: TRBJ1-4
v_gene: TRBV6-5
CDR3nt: TGTGCCAGCAGCCTCCATCCTCAAAGTGCGAAACTGTTTTTT
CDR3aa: CASSLHPQSAKLFF

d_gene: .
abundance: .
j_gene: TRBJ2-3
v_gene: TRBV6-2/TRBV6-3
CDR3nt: TGTGCCAGCAGTTACGGTGGGAGGAGTTCCACAGATACGCAGTATTTT
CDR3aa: CASSYGGRSSTDTQYF

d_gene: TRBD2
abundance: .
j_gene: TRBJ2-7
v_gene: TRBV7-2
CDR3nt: TGTGCCAGCAGCCGTGGACTAGCGGTATACGAGCAGTACTTC
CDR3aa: CASSRGLAVYEQYF

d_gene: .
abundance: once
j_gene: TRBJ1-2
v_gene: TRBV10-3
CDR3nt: TGTGCCATCAGTGAGTCATATAGCTATGGCTACACCTTC
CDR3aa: CAISESYSYGYTF